These T cell receptor beta chains were read from a single sample in a study of blood T cell repertoires in COVID-19. Only in-frame clones appear in the TCRdb table, and some are missing; sequencing was by immunoSEQ multiplex PCR. Among approximately 180,000 clones listed, 76% were seen once. Sequencing was carried out using PBMCs or T cells enriched from blood (not recorded which). These receptors were collected from a woman aged 50 to 60 with acute COVID-19. Both conserved end residues are part of each CDR3. The D gene is left open where the match is weak. Size is omitted from some rows. Given values are once, few, many or a class for expanded clones.

>TRBV6-5|-|-|TRBJ1-6
TGTGCCAGCAGTTACGTAGGGAGCTCCTATAATTCACCCCTCCACTTT
CASSYVGSSYNSPLHF
>TRBV18|-|-|TRBJ2-3
TGTGCCAGCTCACCGATAGCAGATACGCAGTATTTT
CASSPIADTQYF
>TRBV10-1|-|-|TRBJ2-1
TGCGCCAGCTCCTCTCACCTGGGGGGGCGCCTCTCCTACAATGAGCAGTTCTTC
CASSSHLGGRLSYNEQFF
>TRBV9|-|-|TRBJ1-3
TGTGCCAGCAGCGTAGAACAGGGAGGAAACACCATATATTTT
CASSVEQGGNTIYF
>TRBV4-2|-|TRBD2|TRBJ2-1
TGTGCCAGCAGCCAACCCGGGGGGAGCTCCTACAATGAGCAGTTCTTC
CASSQPGGSSYNEQFF
>TRBV5-4|-|TRBD2|TRBJ2-5
TGTGCCAGCAGCAAAGGGCGGGGGGACCGAGAGACCCAGTACTTC
CASSKGRGDRETQYF
>TRBV2|-|TRBD1|TRBJ1-5
TGTGCCAGCAGAACGGGACAGGGGGCGGGTCAGCCCCAGCATTTT
CASRTGQGAGQPQHF
>TRBV28|-|TRBD1|TRBJ2-1
TGTGCCAGCCGCGAGGGACAGAGCTCCTACAATGAGCAGTTCTTC
CASREGQSSYNEQFF
>TRBV4-2|-|-|TRBJ2-1
TGTGCCAGCAGCCAAGCGAGGGACAATGAGCAGTTCTTC
CASSQARDNEQFF
>TRBV5-1|-|TRBD1|TRBJ2-3
TGCGCCAGCAGCTTGATGGACAGGGCCCCAGATACGCAGTATTTT
CASSLMDRAPDTQYF
>TRBV7-2|-|TRBD2|TRBJ2-5
TGTGCCAGCAGCTTTTCCCTTCGCCGTGCGGGGGAAGAGACCCAGTACTTC
CASSFSLRRAGEETQYF
>TRBV14|-|-|TRBJ1-1
TGTGCCAGCAGCCAAGAGCGTAGAACTGAAGCTTTCTTT
CASSQERRTEAFF
>TRBV28|-|-|TRBJ1-1
TGTGCCAGCAGTTTAATGCAGGGCTCGAACACTGAAGCTTTCTTT
CASSLMQGSNTEAFF
>TRBV10-2|once|-|TRBJ2-2
TGCGCCAGCAGTGAGCAGGGCGGAATTACCGGGGAGCTGTTTTTT
CASSEQGGITGELFF
>TRBV6-5|once|TRBD2|TRBJ2-1
TGTGCCAGCAGGGCTAGCGGTAACAATGAGCAGTTCTTC
CASRASGNNEQFF
>TRBV5-1|-|-|TRBJ1-4
TGCGCCAGCAGCTTGGTGGGGGCAGCTAATGAAAAACTGTTTTTT
CASSLVGAANEKLFF
>TRBV11-2|-|-|TRBJ2-1
TGTGCCAGCAGCTTACCCTACAGCTCCTACAATGAGCAGTTCTTC
CASSLPYSSYNEQFF
>TRBV3-1/TRBV3-2|-|-|TRBJ1-3
TGTGCCAGCAGCCCGAAGGGGCACGGAAACACCATATATTTT
CASSPKGHGNTIYF
>TRBV4-1|-|-|TRBJ1-2
TGCGCCAGCAGCCAAGAGCTTGACAGGTCCCCTCTTGGCTACACCTTC
CASSQELDRSPLGYTF
>TRBV7-9|-|TRBD1|TRBJ1-3
TGTGCCAGCAGCTCGGGACAGGGGGCTGCTGGAAACACCATATATTTT
CASSSGQGAAGNTIYF
>TRBV27|-|-|TRBJ1-6
TGTGCCAGCAGTCCCTACGGGAGGGTAAATTCACCCCTCCACTTT
CASSPYGRVNSPLHF
>TRBV5-4|-|-|TRBJ1-2
TGTGCCAGCAGCACGGGGGTCCAAGAAAGCTACACCTTC
CASSTGVQESYTF
>TRBV20-1|-|-|TRBJ1-2
TGCAGTGCTAGTGAAACGTGGGCACGCTATGGCTACACCTTC
CSASETWARYGYTF